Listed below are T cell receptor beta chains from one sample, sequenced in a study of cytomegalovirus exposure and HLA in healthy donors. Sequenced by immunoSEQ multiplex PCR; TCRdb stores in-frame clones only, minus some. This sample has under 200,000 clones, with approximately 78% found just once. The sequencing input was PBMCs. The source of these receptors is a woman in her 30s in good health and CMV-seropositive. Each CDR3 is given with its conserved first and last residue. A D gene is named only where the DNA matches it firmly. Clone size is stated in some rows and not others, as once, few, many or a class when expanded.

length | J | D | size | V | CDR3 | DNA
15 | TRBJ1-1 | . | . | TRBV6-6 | CASNLIPRGNTEAFF | TGTGCCAGCAACCTAATCCCCAGGGGTAACACTGAAGCTTTCTTT
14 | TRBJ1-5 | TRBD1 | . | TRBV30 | CAWSSGTGYQPQHF | TGTGCCTGGAGTTCCGGGACAGGATATCAGCCCCAGCATTTT
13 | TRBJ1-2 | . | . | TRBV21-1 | CASSKTGVTGYTF | TGTGCCAGCAGCAAGACAGGCGTAACTGGCTACACCTTC
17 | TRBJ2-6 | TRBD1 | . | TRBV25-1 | CASSRTQGLSGANVLTF | TGTGCCAGCAGTAGGACACAGGGGCTTTCTGGGGCCAACGTCCTGACTTTC
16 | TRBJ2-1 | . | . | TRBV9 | CASSPHADYSYNEQFF | TGTGCCAGCAGCCCCCATGCGGACTACTCCTACAATGAGCAGTTCTTC
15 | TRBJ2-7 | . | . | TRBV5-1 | CASSLETSRSYEQYF | TGCGCCAGCAGCTTAGAGACTAGTCGGTCCTACGAGCAGTACTTC
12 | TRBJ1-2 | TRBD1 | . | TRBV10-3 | CAIRGQGYGYTF | TGTGCCATCAGAGGACAGGGTTATGGCTACACCTTC
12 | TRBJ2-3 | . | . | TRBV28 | CASNGNVRAQYF | TGTGCCAGCAACGGGAACGTAAGAGCGCAGTATTTT
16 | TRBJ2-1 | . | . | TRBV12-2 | CASRLGMEMVFYEQFF | TGTGCAAGTCGCTTAGGAATGGAGATGGTTTTCTATGAGCAGTTCTTC
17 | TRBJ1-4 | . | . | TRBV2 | CATAKGVRGDGGEKLFF | TGTGCCACCGCGAAGGGGGTCCGCGGGGACGGGGGGGAAAAACTGTTTTTT
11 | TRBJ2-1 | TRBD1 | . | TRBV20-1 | CSAWGQEEQFF | TGCAGTGCTTGGGGACAGGAGGAGCAGTTCTTC
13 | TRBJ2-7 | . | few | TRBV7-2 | CASSLREKYEQYF | TGTGCCAGCAGCTTACGGGAGAAGTACGAGCAGTACTTC
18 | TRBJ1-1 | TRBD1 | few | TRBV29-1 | CSVETGLFQGAMNTEAFF | TGCAGCGTTGAAACCGGCCTTTTTCAGGGGGCGATGAACACTGAAGCTTTCTTT
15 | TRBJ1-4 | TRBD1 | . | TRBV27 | CASSLSGTGVEKLFF | TGTGCCAGCAGTTTATCTGGGACAGGGGTGGAAAAACTGTTTTTT
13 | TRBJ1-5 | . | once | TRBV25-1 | CAIKRVGNQPQHF | TGTGCCATCAAGAGGGTCGGCAATCAGCCCCAGCATTTT
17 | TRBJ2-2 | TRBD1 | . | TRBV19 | CASSPPPDRADTGELFF | TGTGCCAGTAGTCCCCCACCAGACAGGGCGGACACCGGGGAGCTGTTTTTT
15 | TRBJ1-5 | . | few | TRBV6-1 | CASSARTGRVVAQHF | TGTGCCAGCAGTGCCAGGACGGGGAGGGTAGTGGCCCAGCATTTT
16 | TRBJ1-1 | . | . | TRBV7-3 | CASSLTATFQNTEAFF | TGTGCCAGCAGCCTAACGGCCACCTTTCAAAACACTGAAGCTTTCTTT
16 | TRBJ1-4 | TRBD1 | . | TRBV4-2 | CASSQDVRGRGEKLFF | TGTGCCAGCAGCCAAGATGTAAGGGGGCGCGGTGAAAAACTGTTTTTT
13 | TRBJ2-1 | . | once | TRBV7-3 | CASSLTTYNEQFF | TGTGCCAGCAGCTTGACTACCTACAATGAGCAGTTCTTC
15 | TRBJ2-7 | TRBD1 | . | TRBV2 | CASSERGPPAYEQYF | TGTGCCAGCAGTGAAAGGGGGCCTCCAGCCTACGAGCAGTACTTC
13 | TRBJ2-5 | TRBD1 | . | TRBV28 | CASSSWDRGAQYF | TGTGCCAGCAGTTCATGGGACAGGGGGGCCCAGTACTTC
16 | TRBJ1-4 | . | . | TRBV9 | CASSISPGGGDEKLFF | TGTGCCAGCAGCATTAGCCCAGGAGGCGGGGATGAAAAACTGTTTTTT
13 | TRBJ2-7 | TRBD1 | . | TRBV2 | CASSLDRTYEQYF | TGTGCCAGCAGCTTGGACAGGACCTACGAGCAGTACTTC
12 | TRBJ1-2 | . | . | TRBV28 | CASSLLRGGYTF | TGTGCCAGCAGTTTACTACGTGGTGGCTACACCTTC
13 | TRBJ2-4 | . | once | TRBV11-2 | CASVSLAKNIQYF | TGTGCCTCGGTTTCTCTAGCCAAAAACATTCAGTACTTC
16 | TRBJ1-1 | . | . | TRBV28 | CASSLPLRERNTEAFF | TGTGCCAGCAGTTTACCTCTACGGGAGAGGAACACTGAAGCTTTCTTT
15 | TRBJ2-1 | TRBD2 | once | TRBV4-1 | CASSALSGNFNEQFF | TGCGCCAGCAGCGCGCTCAGCGGGAACTTCAATGAGCAGTTCTTC
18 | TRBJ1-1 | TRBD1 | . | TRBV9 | CASSDNFWGTGPNTEAFF | TGTGCCAGCAGCGACAACTTCTGGGGGACAGGCCCGAACACTGAAGCTTTCTTT
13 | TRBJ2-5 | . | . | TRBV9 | CASSTRVEETQYF | TGTGCCAGCAGCACCAGGGTTGAAGAGACCCAGTACTTC
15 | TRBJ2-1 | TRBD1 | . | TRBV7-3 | CASSLDRGGYNEQFF | TGTGCCAGCAGCTTGGACAGGGGGGGGTACAATGAGCAGTTCTTC
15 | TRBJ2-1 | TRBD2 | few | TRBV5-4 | CASSRRGGQNNEQFF | TGTGCCAGCAGCCGCCGGGGGGGCCAGAACAATGAGCAGTTCTTC
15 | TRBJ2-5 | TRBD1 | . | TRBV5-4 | CASSLGTGGGKTQYF | TGTGCCAGCAGTCTCGGGACAGGGGGCGGGAAGACCCAGTACTTC
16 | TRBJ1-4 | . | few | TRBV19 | CASSTRDSRSVEKLFF | TGTGCCAGTAGTACCCGGGACTCCCGATCGGTTGAAAAACTGTTTTTT
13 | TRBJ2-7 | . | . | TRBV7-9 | CASSLDNRGEQYF | TGTGCCAGCAGCTTAGATAACCGAGGCGAGCAGTACTTC
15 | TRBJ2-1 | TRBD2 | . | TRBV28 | CASSPSGRAVNEQFF | TGTGCCAGCAGTCCTAGCGGGAGGGCCGTAAATGAGCAGTTCTTC
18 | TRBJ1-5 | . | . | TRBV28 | CASSPNRSLWIRDQPQHF | TGTGCCAGCAGCCCTAACAGGAGTCTCTGGATCCGAGATCAGCCCCAGCATTTT
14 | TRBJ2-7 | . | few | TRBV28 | CASSFRGVGVEQYF | TGTGCCAGCAGTTTCAGGGGAGTGGGCGTAGAGCAGTACTTC
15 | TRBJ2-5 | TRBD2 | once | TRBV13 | CASSLGIRGGETQYF | TGTGCCAGCAGCTTAGGTATACGGGGGGGAGAGACCCAGTACTTC
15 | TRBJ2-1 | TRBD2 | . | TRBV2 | CASSATSGGANEQFF | TGTGCCAGCAGCGCCACCAGCGGGGGGGCCAATGAGCAGTTCTTC
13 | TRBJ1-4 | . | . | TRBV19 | CASSRATNEKLFF | TGTGCCAGTAGTCGAGCAACTAATGAAAAACTGTTTTTT
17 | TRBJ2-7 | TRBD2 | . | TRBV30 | CAWSFGASGGPTYEQYF | TGTGCCTGGAGTTTTGGGGCTAGCGGGGGCCCCACCTACGAGCAGTACTTC
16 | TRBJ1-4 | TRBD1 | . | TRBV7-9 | CSSSTNRGQANEKLFF | TGTTCCAGCAGCACCAACAGGGGACAAGCTAATGAAAAACTGTTTTTT
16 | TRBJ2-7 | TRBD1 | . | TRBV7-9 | CASLRLGTGLSYEQYF | TGTGCCAGCCTTCGTTTGGGGACAGGGCTCTCCTACGAGCAGTACTTC
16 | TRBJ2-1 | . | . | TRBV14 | CASSHSLFVFNNEQFF | TGTGCCAGCAGCCATTCTTTATTTGTATTTAACAATGAGCAGTTCTTC
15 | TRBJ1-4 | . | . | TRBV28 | CASSLGEGTNEKLFF | TGTGCCAGCAGTTTAGGGGAGGGGACTAATGAAAAACTGTTTTTT
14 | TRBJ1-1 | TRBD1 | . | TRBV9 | CASSVAGGRTEAFF | TGTGCCAGCAGCGTAGCAGGGGGAAGGACTGAAGCTTTCTTT
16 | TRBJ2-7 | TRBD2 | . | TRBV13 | CASSRLAGGRSYEQYF | TGTGCCAGCAGCCGACTAGCGGGGGGGCGCTCCTACGAGCAGTACTTC
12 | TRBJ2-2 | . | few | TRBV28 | CASSLGLGELFF | TGTGCCAGCAGTCTAGGACTCGGGGAGCTGTTTTTT
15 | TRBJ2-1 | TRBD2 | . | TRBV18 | CASSPGTSGRDEQFF | TGTGCCAGCTCACCCGGGACTAGCGGGAGGGATGAGCAGTTCTTC
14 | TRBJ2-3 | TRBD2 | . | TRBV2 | CASVAGGGTDTQYF | TGTGCCAGCGTAGCGGGGGGGGGCACAGATACGCAGTATTTT
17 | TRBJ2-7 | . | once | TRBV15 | CATSADTLALTYYEQYF | TGTGCCACCAGCGCGGACACCTTGGCCCTTACATACTACGAGCAGTACTTC
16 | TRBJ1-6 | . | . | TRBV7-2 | CASSLERVLNNSPLHF | TGTGCCAGCAGCTTAGAGAGGGTATTAAATAATTCACCCCTCCACTTT
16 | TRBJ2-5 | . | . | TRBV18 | CASSPSRESPGETQYF | TGTGCCAGCTCACCATCCAGAGAATCCCCGGGGGAGACCCAGTACTTC
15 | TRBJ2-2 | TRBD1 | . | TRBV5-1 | CASSKGDSYTGELFF | TGCGCCAGCAGCAAGGGGGACAGCTACACCGGGGAGCTGTTTTTT